These 13 T cell receptor beta chains share one sample of origin, sequenced in a study of cytomegalovirus exposure and HLA in healthy donors. In the PCR, 60 Vbeta and 13 Jbeta primers were used. Profiled with immunoSEQ multiplex PCR; TCRdb holds only in-frame clones, not every one. The repertoire holds fewer than 250,000 clones, with less than 85% as singletons. Sequenced: PBMCs. All receptors derive from a man under 40 in good health and CMV-seropositive.

This rearrangement joins TRBV4-3 to TRBJ2-3, with TRBD1 identical over 9 bases. The J segment lost 3 bases and the V segment lost 0 bases, leaving 10 bases of the junction unmatched. CDR1 and CDR2 (germline): LGHNA, YSLEER. This CDR3 region has 18 residues. CDR3 DNA: TGCGCCAGCAGCCAAGATTCCTTTGGACAGGGGTGGACAGATACGCAGTATTTT. This codes for CASSQDSFGQGWTDTQYF.

This clone was seen only a few times. The genes are TRBV7-3 and TRBJ2-1; D unresolved. The CDR3 spans 15 residues. The germline CDR1 and CDR2 sequences are SGHTA and FQGTGA. Trimming removed 6 bases from V and 0 bases from J, with 12 bases in between. The CDR3: CASSPHWSSYNEQFF. The CDR3 nucleotides are TGTGCCAGCAGTCCCCACTGGAGCTCCTACAATGAGCAGTTCTTC.

This rearrangement joins TRBV5-5 to TRBJ1-2; D is uncertain. Between the trimmed V and J ends, which lost 10 bases and 0 bases, there was a span of 19 bases. Germline loops: CDR1 SGHKS, CDR2 YYEKEE (reference sequence). The CDR3 loop spans 15 amino acids. Written as DNA, the CDR3 is TGTGCCGGCAAGAGGGAGGGTTCGGCTAACTATGGCTACACCTTC. This gives the protein CAGKREGSANYGYTF.

V and J are TRBV6-6 and TRBJ2-7; D perhaps matches TRBD2 (6 bases). The CDR3 contains 14 residues. V lost 5 bases and J 2 bases, leaving 13 bases between the germline ends. In germline, CDR1 is MNHNY, CDR2 SVGAGI (reference sequence). CDR3 protein: CASSGGILTYEQYF. DNA of the CDR3: TGTGCCAGCAGTGGCGGGATTCTGACCTACGAGCAGTACTTC.

The chain has TRBV6-6 and TRBJ1-5; D might be TRBD1 (6 bases). CDR3 size: 14 residues. Germline V gene lookup returns CDR1 MNHNY and CDR2 SVGAGI (reference sequence). V dropped 4 bases and J dropped 6 bases, with 13 bases sitting between them. The CDR3 DNA reads TGTGCCAGCAGTTCCACAGGGTTTGGTCAGCCCCAGCATTTT. Its protein is CASSSTGFGQPQHF.

V and J are TRBV5-8 and TRBJ1-1; TRBD1 is a possible D gene (6 bases). V lost 2 bases and J 3 bases, leaving 11 bases between the germline ends. Germline loops: CDR1 SGHTS, CDR2 YDEGEE. The length of the CDR3 is 14 residues. CDR3 region: CASSLPTGHTEAFF. The CDR3 bases are TGTGCCAGCAGCTTACCGACAGGTCACACTGAAGCTTTCTTT.

The V call is TRBV6-1, the J call TRBJ2-7; 7 bases map to TRBD1. The J segment lost 4 bases and the V segment lost 6 bases, leaving 12 bases of the junction unmatched. This CDR3 is 15 amino acids long. The V gene's germline CDR1 is MNHNS and CDR2 SASEGT. The DNA of the CDR3 is TGTGCCAGCAGGCACACCGACAGGGCCGGTTACGAGCAGTACTTC. It is translated as CASRHTDRAGYEQYF.

On this clone itself: A read error may account for a junction end that differs from germline. This CDR3 reads CASSSRTASYNEQFF. In nucleotides, the CDR3 is TGTGCTAGCAGCTCTCGGACAGCGTCCTACAATGAGCAGTTCTTC. The chain links TRBV7-7 to TRBJ2-1; maybe TRBD1 (6 bases). The CDR3 has 15 amino acids. CDR1 is SSHAT, CDR2 FNYEAQ, per germline (reference sequence).

Here the CDR3 reads CSARFSGELFF. In DNA, the CDR3 is TGCAGTGCTAGATTCTCCGGGGAGCTGTTTTTT. This rearrangement joins TRBV20-1 to TRBJ2-2; D not certain. V was trimmed by 2 bases and J by 6 bases, leaving 4 bases between them. The CDR3 is made up of 11 amino acids. Germline assignment: CDR1 DFQATT and CDR2 SNEGSKA (reference sequence).

The chain joins TRBV5-1 to TRBJ2-3, with TRBD1 as a possible D gene (6 bases). Deletions cut 1 base from V and 1 base from J, with 10 bases between. CDR3 length: 15 amino acids. From germline, CDR1 is SGHRS and CDR2 YFSETQ. In nucleotides, the CDR3 is TGCGCCAGCAGCTTGACCAGGGGAGGCACAGATACGCAGTATTTT. Protein sequence: CASSLTRGGTDTQYF.

The chain links TRBV6-5 to TRBJ1-1; possibly TRBD1 for D (5 bases). The V gene lost 5 bases and the J gene lost 6 bases, with 16 bases spanning the gap. Per germline, CDR1 MNHEY and CDR2 SVGAGI. The CDR3 covers 14 residues. CDR3 DNA: TGTGCCAGCAGTCGGGGGGGGGTAACGGCTGAAGCTTTCTTT. Translation: CASSRGGVTAEAFF.

The V call is TRBV7-9, the J call TRBJ2-7; D perhaps matches TRBD2 (6 bases). Trimming cost V 5 bases and J 4 bases, with 15 bases left between them. The CDR3 length is 14 residues. Germline CDR1 SEHNR, CDR2 FQNEAQ (reference sequence). The CDR3 here is CASSPSGQAYEQYF. CDR3 coding DNA: TGTGCCAGCAGCCCAAGCGGGCAAGCTTACGAGCAGTACTTC. Drawing the rest from reference TRBV7-9 and TRBJ2-7, the complete variable domain is DTGVSQNPRHKITKRGQNVTFRCDPISEHNRLYWYRQTLGQGPEFLTYFQNEAQLEKSRLLSDRFSAERPKGSFSTLEIQRTEQGDSAMYLCASSPSGQAYEQYFGPGTRLTVT.

This clone appeared a few times. This rearrangement joins TRBV29-1 to TRBJ2-3; 14 bases agree with TRBD2. The CDR3 covers 15 residues. Germline loops: CDR1 SQVTM, CDR2 ANQGSEA. Losses at the gene ends were 7 bases for V and 2 bases for J; bases not matched to a gene: 5. The CDR3 sequence is CSAPTSGRATDTQYF. The CDR3 coding sequence is TGCAGCGCCCCGACTAGCGGGAGGGCCACAGATACGCAGTATTTT.